Listed below are T cell receptor beta chains from one sample, sequenced in a study of blood T cell repertoires in COVID-19. Libraries were prepared by immunoSEQ multiplex PCR; TCRdb keeps only in-frame clonotypes and omits some of them. The data contain some 250,000 clones, approximately 84% of them seen just once; the ten biggest clones take up roughly 3.5%. Sequences were obtained from PBMCs or T cells enriched from blood (not recorded which). The receptors were sampled from a woman aged 40 to 49 with acute COVID-19. Each CDR3 is given with its conserved first and last residue. The order of the fields is J gene, D gene, clone size, V gene, CDR3 DNA, CDR3 protein. The D gene is left open where the match is weak. Only part of the rows carry a size: once, few, many, or a class if the clone is expanded.

j_call: TRBJ2-1
d_call: TRBD2
clone_size: .
v_call: TRBV3-1/TRBV3-2
cdr3_nt: TGTGCCAGCAGCCAAGTACGGAGCGGGACTAGCGGCTACAATGAGCAGTTCTTC
cdr3_aa: CASSQVRSGTSGYNEQFF

j_call: TRBJ1-6
d_call: TRBD1
clone_size: .
v_call: TRBV11-3
cdr3_nt: TGTGCCAGCAGCTTAGGTCTGATGGGACAGGGATCCGATAATTCACCCCTCCACTTT
cdr3_aa: CASSLGLMGQGSDNSPLHF

j_call: TRBJ2-5
d_call: TRBD2
clone_size: .
v_call: TRBV9
cdr3_nt: TGTGCTAGCAGTGGAGCGGGGGAAGAGACCCAGTACTTC
cdr3_aa: CASSGAGEETQYF

j_call: TRBJ2-3
d_call: .
clone_size: once
v_call: TRBV5-1
cdr3_nt: TGCGCCAGCAGGGTTCTAGAGACCACAGATACGCAGTATTTT
cdr3_aa: CASRVLETTDTQYF

j_call: TRBJ1-1
d_call: TRBD1
clone_size: .
v_call: TRBV7-6
cdr3_nt: TGTGCCAGCAGCTTTTCCCCCGGGACAGATTTTTCCATGAACACTGAAGCTTTCTTT
cdr3_aa: CASSFSPGTDFSMNTEAFF

j_call: TRBJ2-3
d_call: .
clone_size: .
v_call: TRBV19
cdr3_nt: TGTGCCAGTAGTATAGGGGTGGGAGGAGGCACAGATACGCAGTATTTT
cdr3_aa: CASSIGVGGGTDTQYF

j_call: TRBJ1-4
d_call: .
clone_size: .
v_call: TRBV5-6
cdr3_nt: TGTGCCAGCAGCGGGGACACAACACTTAATGAAAAACTGTTTTTT
cdr3_aa: CASSGDTTLNEKLFF

j_call: TRBJ1-1
d_call: .
clone_size: once
v_call: TRBV14
cdr3_nt: TGTGCCAGCAGCCTTAGGAAGCGGACTGAAGCTTTCTTT
cdr3_aa: CASSLRKRTEAFF

j_call: TRBJ1-1
d_call: TRBD1
clone_size: .
v_call: TRBV27
cdr3_nt: TGTGCCAGCAGCAAGGGGGCGATTAATTTGAACACTGAAGCTTTCTTT
cdr3_aa: CASSKGAINLNTEAFF

j_call: TRBJ2-5
d_call: TRBD2
clone_size: .
v_call: TRBV24-1
cdr3_nt: TGTGCCACCAGTGAAAAACGGACTAGCGGGAGGAAAGAGACCCAGTACTTC
cdr3_aa: CATSEKRTSGRKETQYF

j_call: TRBJ1-2
d_call: .
clone_size: .
v_call: TRBV7-9
cdr3_nt: TGTGCCAGCAGCAGGGACTTGGGCGGCTACACCTTC
cdr3_aa: CASSRDLGGYTF

j_call: TRBJ1-4
d_call: TRBD1
clone_size: .
v_call: TRBV27
cdr3_nt: TGTGCCAGCAGGCAACAGGGGACTAATGAAAAACTGTTTTTT
cdr3_aa: CASRQQGTNEKLFF

j_call: TRBJ1-1
d_call: .
clone_size: few
v_call: TRBV20-1
cdr3_nt: TGCAGTGCAGCTGGGAGTACTGAAGCTTTCTTT
cdr3_aa: CSAAGSTEAFF

j_call: TRBJ2-3
d_call: TRBD2
clone_size: few
v_call: TRBV5-4
cdr3_nt: TGTGCCAGCAGCTCAAGGACTAGCGGGGGGACAGATACGCAGTATTTT
cdr3_aa: CASSSRTSGGTDTQYF

j_call: TRBJ1-2
d_call: .
clone_size: .
v_call: TRBV11-2
cdr3_nt: TGTGCCAGCAGCTCGGTTGGCTACACCTTC
cdr3_aa: CASSSVGYTF

j_call: TRBJ1-2
d_call: .
clone_size: .
v_call: TRBV3-1/TRBV3-2
cdr3_nt: TGTGCCAGCAGCCAAGTCGCAGGGCACTATGGCTACACCTTC
cdr3_aa: CASSQVAGHYGYTF

j_call: TRBJ2-1
d_call: TRBD2
clone_size: .
v_call: TRBV24-1
cdr3_nt: TGTGCCACCTCGGCTAGCGGAGTTAGGGTGCAGTTCTTC
cdr3_aa: CATSASGVRVQFF

j_call: TRBJ1-2
d_call: .
clone_size: .
v_call: TRBV18
cdr3_nt: TGTGCCAGCTCACCAACCCAGGTTGCTAACTATGGCTACACCTTC
cdr3_aa: CASSPTQVANYGYTF

j_call: TRBJ2-3
d_call: TRBD2
clone_size: .
v_call: TRBV18
cdr3_nt: TGTGCCAGCTCACCGGGACTAGCGGGAGGGCGCGACACAGATACGCAGTATTTT
cdr3_aa: CASSPGLAGGRDTDTQYF

j_call: TRBJ1-1
d_call: .
clone_size: once
v_call: TRBV30
cdr3_nt: TGTGCCTGGGGGAGAGGGCGCCGAGCTTTCTTT
cdr3_aa: CAWGRGRRAFF

j_call: TRBJ2-7
d_call: TRBD2
clone_size: .
v_call: TRBV7-9
cdr3_nt: TGTGCCAGCCTCCCTCCCGGGAGGGGAAACATAGCAGACCTTGGGCAGTACTTC
cdr3_aa: CASLPPGRGNIADLGQYF

j_call: TRBJ2-1
d_call: TRBD2
clone_size: .
v_call: TRBV5-1
cdr3_nt: TGCGCCAGCAGCTATGGGACTAGCGGCTATTCCTACAATGAGCAGTTCTTC
cdr3_aa: CASSYGTSGYSYNEQFF

j_call: TRBJ2-5
d_call: TRBD1
clone_size: .
v_call: TRBV9
cdr3_nt: TGTGCCAGCAGCGTAGGGACAGGGAAAGAGACCCAGTACTTC
cdr3_aa: CASSVGTGKETQYF

j_call: TRBJ1-1
d_call: .
clone_size: once
v_call: TRBV30
cdr3_nt: TGTGCCTGGAGAGGGGGCACTGAAGCTTTCTTT
cdr3_aa: CAWRGGTEAFF

j_call: TRBJ1-6
d_call: .
clone_size: .
v_call: TRBV5-6
cdr3_nt: TGTGCCAGCAGCTTGGCCAAGGTAGAACTAAATTCACCCCTCCACTTT
cdr3_aa: CASSLAKVELNSPLHF

j_call: TRBJ2-5
d_call: TRBD2
clone_size: .
v_call: TRBV2
cdr3_nt: TGTGCCAGCACCGGGACTAGCGGGAGGGGAGAGACCCAGTACTTC
cdr3_aa: CASTGTSGRGETQYF

j_call: TRBJ2-6
d_call: .
clone_size: .
v_call: TRBV7-3
cdr3_nt: TGTGCCAGCAGCTTACAGGGCCCCGGGGCCAACGTCCTGACTTTC
cdr3_aa: CASSLQGPGANVLTF

j_call: TRBJ2-7
d_call: TRBD1
clone_size: .
v_call: TRBV2
cdr3_nt: TGTGCCACCCGGACAGGCCTTTCCTACGAGCAGTACTTC
cdr3_aa: CATRTGLSYEQYF

j_call: TRBJ2-3
d_call: TRBD1
clone_size: .
v_call: TRBV29-1
cdr3_nt: TGCAGCGTTGTCCCGGGACAGGGGGGTTCAGATACGCAGTATTTT
cdr3_aa: CSVVPGQGGSDTQYF

j_call: TRBJ1-1
d_call: .
clone_size: .
v_call: TRBV28
cdr3_nt: TGTGCCAGCAGTCCTGGGTCGGAGACTGAAGCTTTCTTT
cdr3_aa: CASSPGSETEAFF

j_call: TRBJ1-1
d_call: TRBD1
clone_size: .
v_call: TRBV27
cdr3_nt: TGTGCCAGCAGTATTCGACAGGGGGCCACTGAAGCTTTCTTT
cdr3_aa: CASSIRQGATEAFF

j_call: TRBJ2-2
d_call: TRBD2
clone_size: .
v_call: TRBV27
cdr3_nt: TGTGCCAGCAGACGACTAGCGGGAGGTGGGACCGGGGAGCTGTTTTTT
cdr3_aa: CASRRLAGGGTGELFF

j_call: TRBJ1-2
d_call: .
clone_size: .
v_call: TRBV11-2
cdr3_nt: TGTGCCAGCAGTTTTACCCTCAGGGTATCAAGTGGCTACACCTTC
cdr3_aa: CASSFTLRVSSGYTF

j_call: TRBJ2-1
d_call: TRBD2
clone_size: .
v_call: TRBV3-1/TRBV3-2
cdr3_nt: TGTGCCAGCAGCCAAGAGGGACTAGCGGACAATGAGCAGTTCTTC
cdr3_aa: CASSQEGLADNEQFF

j_call: TRBJ2-1
d_call: TRBD1
clone_size: .
v_call: TRBV18
cdr3_nt: TGTGCCAGCTCACCTTTGGGACAGGGCTACAATGAGCAGTTCTTC
cdr3_aa: CASSPLGQGYNEQFF

j_call: TRBJ2-7
d_call: .
clone_size: .
v_call: TRBV27
cdr3_nt: TGTGCCAGCAGTTCCGACAGGCTGGGCTCCTACGAGCAGTACTTC
cdr3_aa: CASSSDRLGSYEQYF

j_call: TRBJ1-1
d_call: TRBD1
clone_size: .
v_call: TRBV27
cdr3_nt: TGTGCCAGCAGGGCCACAGGGGCAACGAACACTGAAGCTTTCTTT
cdr3_aa: CASRATGATNTEAFF

j_call: TRBJ1-2
d_call: TRBD1
clone_size: .
v_call: TRBV11-2
cdr3_nt: TGTGCCAGCAGCTTAACAGGACAGGCCAATGGCTACACCTTC
cdr3_aa: CASSLTGQANGYTF

j_call: TRBJ2-3
d_call: .
clone_size: .
v_call: TRBV29-1
cdr3_nt: TGCAGCTCAGGGGGCGGGAGTCGCACAGATACGCAGTATTTT
cdr3_aa: CSSGGGSRTDTQYF

j_call: TRBJ2-5
d_call: TRBD1
clone_size: .
v_call: TRBV6-5
cdr3_nt: TGTGCCAGCAGGGGGACAGGGAAAGAGACCCAGTACTTC
cdr3_aa: CASRGTGKETQYF

j_call: TRBJ2-3
d_call: .
clone_size: once
v_call: TRBV19
cdr3_nt: TGTGCCAGTAGTATGGGGCTCACAGATACGCAGTATTTT
cdr3_aa: CASSMGLTDTQYF

j_call: TRBJ2-5
d_call: TRBD2
clone_size: .
v_call: TRBV2
cdr3_nt: TGTGCCAGCACCCTGAGGGGACTAGCGCTTAGGACCCAGTACTTC
cdr3_aa: CASTLRGLALRTQYF

j_call: TRBJ2-7
d_call: TRBD2
clone_size: .
v_call: TRBV19
cdr3_nt: TGTGCCAGTAGTGAAGGACTAGCCGGCTCCTACGAGCAGTACTTC
cdr3_aa: CASSEGLAGSYEQYF

j_call: TRBJ1-3
d_call: .
clone_size: .
v_call: TRBV5-4
cdr3_nt: TGTGCCAGCAGCTCCGAATTGACAGGATCTGGAAACACCATATATTTT
cdr3_aa: CASSSELTGSGNTIYF

j_call: TRBJ1-4
d_call: .
clone_size: .
v_call: TRBV18
cdr3_nt: TGTGCCAGCTCATCTACAGTGGCGAAGGTTGAAAAACTGTTTTTT
cdr3_aa: CASSSTVAKVEKLFF

j_call: TRBJ2-1
d_call: TRBD1
clone_size: once
v_call: TRBV5-4
cdr3_nt: TGTGCCAGCAGCTTTTTACAGGGGGCAATTTATGAGCAGTTCTTC
cdr3_aa: CASSFLQGAIYEQFF

j_call: TRBJ2-3
d_call: .
clone_size: few
v_call: TRBV4-2
cdr3_nt: TGTGCCAGCAGCCAAGTTGGAGGTGATACGCAGTATTTT
cdr3_aa: CASSQVGGDTQYF

j_call: TRBJ1-1
d_call: .
clone_size: .
v_call: TRBV5-1
cdr3_nt: TGCGCCAGCAGCACCAGACAGCCTATGGCTGAAGCTTTCTTT
cdr3_aa: CASSTRQPMAEAFF

j_call: TRBJ2-3
d_call: .
clone_size: .
v_call: TRBV4-2
cdr3_nt: TGTGCCAGCAGCCACGGGCGGGGTTCTTTTGAGCCGGATACGCAGTATTTT
cdr3_aa: CASSHGRGSFEPDTQYF

j_call: TRBJ2-1
d_call: TRBD2
clone_size: once
v_call: TRBV9
cdr3_nt: TGTGCCAGCAGCTCTAGCGGGAATCCGAATGAGCAGTTCTTC
cdr3_aa: CASSSSGNPNEQFF

j_call: TRBJ1-1
d_call: .
clone_size: .
v_call: TRBV4-2
cdr3_nt: TGTGCCAGCAGCCAAGCCCGCCTACAGGTGAACACTGAAGCTTTCTTT
cdr3_aa: CASSQARLQVNTEAFF

j_call: TRBJ1-6
d_call: TRBD1
clone_size: many
v_call: TRBV18
cdr3_nt: TGTGCCAGCTCACCCGACAGGGGTGGCTCACCCCTCCACTTT
cdr3_aa: CASSPDRGGSPLHF

j_call: TRBJ2-2
d_call: .
clone_size: .
v_call: TRBV10-3
cdr3_nt: TGTGCCATCGCAGACACCGGGGAGCTGTTTTTT
cdr3_aa: CAIADTGELFF

j_call: TRBJ1-3
d_call: .
clone_size: .
v_call: TRBV6-1
cdr3_nt: TGTGCCAGCAGTGAGAGGGCGCCCTCTGGAAACACCATATATTTT
cdr3_aa: CASSERAPSGNTIYF